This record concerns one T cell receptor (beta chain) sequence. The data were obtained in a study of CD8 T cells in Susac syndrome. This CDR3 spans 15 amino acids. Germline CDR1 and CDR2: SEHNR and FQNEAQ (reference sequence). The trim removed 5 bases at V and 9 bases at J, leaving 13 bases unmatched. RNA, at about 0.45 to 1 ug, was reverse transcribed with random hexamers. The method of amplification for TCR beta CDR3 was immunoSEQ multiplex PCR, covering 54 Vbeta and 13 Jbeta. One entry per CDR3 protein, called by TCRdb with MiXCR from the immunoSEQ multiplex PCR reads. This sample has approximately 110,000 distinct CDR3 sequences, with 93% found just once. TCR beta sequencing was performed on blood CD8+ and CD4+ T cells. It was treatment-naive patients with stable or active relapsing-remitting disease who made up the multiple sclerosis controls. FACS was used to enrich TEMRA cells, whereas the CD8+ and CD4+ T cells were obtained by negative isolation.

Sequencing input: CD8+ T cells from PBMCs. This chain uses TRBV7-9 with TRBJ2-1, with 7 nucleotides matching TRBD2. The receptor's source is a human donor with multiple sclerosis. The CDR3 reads CASSGRQGLEGEQFF. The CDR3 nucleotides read TGTGCCAGCAGCGGAAGGCAAGGACTAGAGGGTGAGCAGTTCTTC. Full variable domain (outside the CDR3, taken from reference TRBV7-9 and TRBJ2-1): DTGVSQNPRHKITKRGQNVTFRCDPISEHNRLYWYRQTLGQGPEFLTYFQNEAQLEKSRLLSDRFSAERPKGSFSTLEIQRTEQGDSAMYLCASSGRQGLEGEQFFGPGTRLTVL.